Here is one T cell receptor (beta chain) with its context. Profiled with immunoSEQ multiplex PCR; TCRdb holds only in-frame clones, not every one. This table has around 65,000 clones, 92% appearing once. This entry belongs to a study of OX40 agonist ivuxolimab in advanced cancers. Study-wide context: Patients were treated with intravenous ivuxolimab, dosed at 0.01 to 10 mg/kg and infused every 2 weeks.

The CDR3 extends over 14 amino acids. Germline lookup yields CDR1 SQVTM and CDR2 ANQGSEA. V gave up 7 bases and J gave up 8 bases, with 18 bases separating them. If patients had autoimmune disease history or systemic immunosuppression, they were excluded. This chain links TRBV29-1 with TRBJ1-6; possibly TRBD1 for D (6 bases). Here the sequenced sample was CD4+ or CD8+ T cells sorted from blood, taken in a trial of the OX40 agonist ivuxolimab. This receptor was identified in an adult with an advanced solid tumor such as melanoma, head and neck, liver or kidney cancer. CDR3 loop: CSATLGAGDSPLHF. The CDR3 bases are TGCAGCGCCACCCTGGGGGCTGGAGATTCACCCCTCCACTTT.